This T cell receptor (beta chain) was sequenced for a study of blood T cell repertoires in COVID-19. Overall study context: COVID-19 samples from acute and convalescent phases originated in the United States, Italy and Spain.

The CDR3 length is 16 residues. Germline CDR1 and CDR2: MGHRA and YSYEKL. Trimming left V 1 base short and J 6 bases short, with 17 bases between. Profiling relied on immunoSEQ multiplex PCR, and the TCRdb table lists in-frame clones only, not all of them. The sample has 200,000 to 250,000 clones, 65% to 85% seen once. This TCR derives from a woman aged 55-70 years with acute or convalescent COVID-19. The V and J genes are TRBV4-1 and TRBJ2-3; the D gene is possibly TRBD2 (6 bases). The material sequenced was peripheral blood. The CDR3, as DNA: TGCGCCAGCAGCCAAGTCCCGGGAGCCATGCAGGATACGCAGTATTTT. Translating gives CASSQVPGAMQDTQYF.